These 9 T cell receptor beta chains were sequenced from one sample in a study of OX40 agonist ivuxolimab in advanced cancers. TCRdb keeps only in-frame clones here, not all; method: immunoSEQ multiplex PCR. The table shows 70,000 to 85,000 clones, with 90% occurring only once. The source was CD4+ or CD8+ T cells sorted from blood, collected in a trial of the OX40 agonist ivuxolimab. The receptors were sampled from an adult with an advanced solid tumor such as melanoma, head and neck, liver or kidney cancer.

In its sample, this clone was seen a few times. V gene TRBV10-1 combines with J gene TRBJ2-1; 13 bases map to TRBD2. The J segment lost 8 bases and the V segment lost 3 bases, leaving 4 bases of the junction unmatched. Germline CDR1 WNHNN, CDR2 SYGVQD (reference sequence). The CDR3 length is 15 residues. CDR3 region: CASSESTSGRDEQFF. The CDR3 coding sequence is TGCGCCAGCAGTGAATCAACTAGCGGGAGGGATGAGCAGTTCTTC.

The chain combines TRBV6-5 with TRBJ1-1, with no clear D. Looked up from germline, CDR1 is MNHEY and CDR2 is SVGAGI. Trimming shortened V by 8 bases and J by 7 bases, and 14 bases separated the two germline ends. The CDR3 extends over 12 amino acids. The CDR3 nucleotides read TGTGCCAGCGGTGGGTCGGCAGGTGAAGCTTTCTTT. This sequence encodes CASGGSAGEAFF.

This CDR3 reads CASSLGQRRDTQYF. The CDR3 DNA sequence: TGTGCCAGCAGCTTAGGGCAGAGGAGAGATACGCAGTATTTT. The V and J genes are TRBV13 and TRBJ2-3; D is ambiguous. The germline V gene encodes CDR1 PRHDT and CDR2 FYEKMQ (reference sequence). This CDR3 contains 14 residues. Deletions cut 0 bases from V and 5 bases from J, with 9 bases between. Variable domain in full (rest from reference TRBV13 and TRBJ2-3): AAGVIQSPRHLIKEKRETATLKCYPIPRHDTVYWYQQGPGQDPQFLISFYEKMQSDKGSIPDRFSAQQFSDYHSELNMSSLELGDSALYFCASSLGQRRDTQYFGPGTRLTVL.

This chain uses TRBV5-1 with TRBJ2-3; TRBD2 aligns across 10 bases. V was clipped by 4 bases and J by 5 bases; unmatched bases: 7. CDR3 length equals 15 residues. The germline CDR1 and CDR2 sequences are SGHRS and YFSETQ. CDR3 sequence reads: CASSPQAGGEDTQYF. DNA of the CDR3: TGCGCCAGCAGCCCCCAAGCGGGAGGGGAAGATACGCAGTATTTT.

The chain is built from TRBV6-1 and TRBJ2-7; D unclear. The V end lost 4 bases, the J end lost 6 bases, and 13 bases lay between the germline ends. CDR1 is MNHNS and CDR2 is SASEGT in the germline V gene. The CDR3 is 13 residues long. The DNA of the CDR3 is TGTGCCAGCAGTGCCGGGCCCAACGGCGAGCAGTACTTC. Translation: CASSAGPNGEQYF.

This clone appeared a single time. This chain uses TRBV18 with TRBJ1-3, with D hard to call. The CDR3 covers 15 residues. Germline lookup yields CDR1 KGHSH and CDR2 LQKENI. Trimming removed 6 bases at V and 0 bases at J, with 12 bases between. CDR3 coding DNA: TGTGCCAGCTCCCCTGGACCCATCTCTGGAAACACCATATATTTT. Its translation: CASSPGPISGNTIYF.

V and J are TRBV7-2 and TRBJ2-4; D remains unclear. The CDR3 runs 14 residues. The ends were cut back, 5 bases at V and 8 bases at J, with 16 bases in the middle. CDR1 and CDR2 (germline): SGHTA, FQGNSA. For the CDR3, the DNA is TGTGCCAGCAGCGCTGTCTCGGCAATGGACATTCAGTACTTC. This gives the protein CASSAVSAMDIQYF.

The rearrangement uses TRBV18 and TRBJ1-2, with TRBD1 identical over 7 bases. The V gene's germline CDR1 is KGHSH and CDR2 LQKENI. The CDR3 length is 16 residues. Germline trimming cut 3 bases from V and 8 bases from J; bases unmatched to any gene: 15. For the CDR3, the DNA is TGTGCCAGCTCACCCAATGCCCCGCGACAGGGTGGGGGCTACACCTTC. Its translation is CASSPNAPRQGGGYTF.

This clone showed up just once. The chain is built from TRBV5-1 and TRBJ2-2; the match to TRBD2 covers 11 bases. The CDR3 totals 16 residues. V was pared by 4 bases and J by 3 bases, with 5 bases of the junction left unmatched. Germline values: CDR1 SGHRS, CDR2 YFSETQ. The CDR3 sequence: CASSSTSGSDTGELFF. CDR3 in DNA: TGCGCCAGCAGCAGTACTAGCGGGAGCGACACCGGGGAGCTGTTTTTT.